These 12 T cell receptor beta chains were sequenced from one sample in a study of brain T cells in children with intractable seizures. Produced via immunoSEQ multiplex PCR; TCRdb's table is partial and in-frame only. Of around 80,000 clones listed, more than 75% are singletons. The sample in question was peripheral blood, obtained at surgery. These receptors all stem from a girl aged 2 to 9 with Rasmussen encephalitis and intractable seizures.

The genes are TRBV15 and TRBJ1-3; D is unresolved. V lost 5 bases and J lost 0, with 11 bases in between. Per germline, CDR1 LNHNV and CDR2 YYDKDF (reference sequence). The CDR3 runs to 15 residues. The CDR3 nucleotides read TGTGCCACCAGCGGTAGTCTAACCTCTGGAAACACCATATATTTT. It specifies CATSGSLTSGNTIYF.

This clone was picked up many times. The chain carries TRBV7-9 and TRBJ2-7, with 8 nucleotides matching TRBD1. The CDR3 runs to 16 residues. The germline CDR1 and CDR2 sequences are SEHNR and FQNEAQ (reference sequence). J gave up 0 bases and V 4 bases, and 8 bases lay outside the gene matches. The CDR3 DNA sequence: TGTGCCAGCAGCTCCCCACAGGGGGAAATCTCCTACGAGCAGTACTTC. It is translated as CASSSPQGEISYEQYF.

The chain uses TRBV7-8 and TRBJ2-3; 7 nucleotides line up with TRBD1. Unmatched junction bases numbered 11, after V lost 5 bases and J lost 3 bases. Germline V gene lookup returns CDR1 SGHVS and CDR2 FQNEAQ. The CDR3 totals 16 residues. CDR3 DNA: TGTGCCAGCAGCCCCGAGAAGGGGGCCCTGACAGATACGCAGTATTTT. Residues: CASSPEKGALTDTQYF.

In nucleotides, the CDR3 is TGTGCCAGCAGCTGGTTGGTCGGGACTAGGGGGAATGAGCAGTTCTTC. Encoded protein: CASSWLVGTRGNEQFF. The chain has TRBV5-5 and TRBJ2-1; 8 bases are shared with TRBD2. J gave up 7 bases and V 3 bases, and 12 bases lay outside the gene matches. This CDR3 is built from 16 residues. Germline CDR1 SGHKS, CDR2 YYEKEE (reference sequence).

This chain uses TRBV28 with TRBJ1-1; the D gene is possibly TRBD1 (5 bases). The V and J ends lost 4 bases and 4 bases respectively, with 16 bases between them. CDR1 is MDHEN and CDR2 is SYDVKM in the germline V gene. The length of the CDR3 is 15 residues. The CDR3 loop reads CASSSMGFGGTEAFF. As DNA, the CDR3 is TGTGCCAGCAGTTCTATGGGTTTTGGGGGCACTGAAGCTTTCTTT.

This chain uses TRBV6-2 or TRBV6-3 with TRBJ1-5; the match to TRBD1 covers 7 bases. The V segment lost 5 bases and the J segment 3 bases; nucleotides outside the gene matches: 4. Looked up from germline, CDR1 is MNHEY and CDR2 is SVGEGT. The CDR3 extends over 14 amino acids. CDR3 sequence: CASSMDRFNQPQHF. Here the CDR3 DNA reads TGTGCCAGCAGTATGGACAGGTTCAATCAGCCCCAGCATTTT.

The rearrangement links TRBV21-1 to TRBJ2-3. TRBV21-1 is designated a pseudogene. The CDR3 spans 14 residues. The CDR3 coding sequence is TGTGCCAGCAATTCGATCGGCAGCAGAGATACGCAGTATTTT. Protein sequence: CASNSIGSRDTQYF.

The V gene is TRBV7-8, the J gene TRBJ2-1; 8 nucleotides align to TRBD2. This CDR3 spans 15 amino acids. Germline V CDR1 and CDR2: SGHVS, FQNEAQ. With V trimmed by 5 bases and J by 7 bases, 10 bases remained unmatched. The CDR3 protein is CASSPLARLANEQFF. The CDR3 DNA reads as TGTGCCAGCAGCCCCCTCGCACGACTAGCGAATGAGCAGTTCTTC.

The V call is TRBV5-4, the J call TRBJ2-3; tentative D call: TRBD1 (6 bases). V lost 4 bases, J lost 4 bases, and 16 bases lay in between. The CDR3 totals 15 residues. In germline, CDR1 is SGHNT, CDR2 YYREEE (reference sequence). CDR3 in amino acids: CASSRTLQGPDTQYF. The CDR3 region has the DNA TGTGCCAGCAGCCGTACCCTACAGGGCCCAGATACGCAGTATTTT. The full variable domain, its missing parts supplied by reference TRBV5-4 and TRBJ2-3, is ETGVTQSPTHLIKTRGQQVTLRCSSQSGHNTVSWYQQALGQGPQFIFQYYREEENGRGNFPPRFSGLQFPNYSSELNVNALELDDSALYLCASSRTLQGPDTQYFGPGTRLTVL.

The gene calls are TRBV13 and TRBJ2-7; D call uncertain. CDR1 and CDR2 from the germline V gene are PRHDT and FYEKMQ (reference sequence). With 1 base removed from V and 3 bases from J, the gap between germline ends came to 7 bases. This CDR3 contains 13 residues. CDR3 amino acids: CASSLERSYEQYF. CDR3 DNA sequence: TGTGCCAGCAGCTTAGAACGGAGCTACGAGCAGTACTTC.

V gene TRBV23-1 combines with J gene TRBJ1-2, with a possible D match to TRBD1 (5 bases). TRBV23-1 counts as an open reading frame of uncertain function. V gave up 8 bases and J gave up 4 bases, with 14 bases separating them. CDR3 length: 13 amino acids. CDR3 residues: CASVHGRGYGYTF. The DNA of the CDR3 is TGCGCCAGCGTTCATGGGAGGGGCTATGGCTACACCTTC.

The J gene is TRBJ2-5, the V gene TRBV2; 11 bases are shared with TRBD2. Germline V gene data show CDR1 as SNHLY and CDR2 as FYNNEI. The CDR3 covers 14 residues. The J segment lost 2 bases and the V segment lost 6 bases, leaving 2 bases of the junction unmatched. CDR3 sequence reads: CASRRLAGQETQYF. CDR3 in DNA: TGTGCCAGCAGAAGACTAGCGGGACAAGAGACCCAGTACTTC.